Presented here are 17 T cell receptor beta chains from one specimen sequenced in a study of cytomegalovirus exposure and HLA in healthy donors. PCR was performed using 60 Vbeta and 13 Jbeta primers. Assay used: immunoSEQ multiplex PCR; TCRdb lists only in-frame clones, some missing. The listing contains 150,000 or so clones. The specimen was PBMCs. These receptors all stem from a woman aged 18-35 years in good health and CMV-seronegative.

V gene TRBV30 combines with J gene TRBJ1-4; 7 bases are shared with TRBD1. The CDR3 is made up of 13 amino acids. CDR1 is GTSNPN and CDR2 is SVGIG in the germline V gene (reference sequence). After removal of 3 bases from V and 9 bases from J, the junction contained 7 bases not matched to a gene. CDR3 sequence (DNA): TGTGCCTGGAGGTTAACAGGGGAACAAAAACTGTTTTTT. Residues: CAWRLTGEQKLFF.

The chain couples TRBV4-1 to TRBJ2-1; the match to TRBD2 covers 13 bases. Germline loops: CDR1 MGHRA, CDR2 YSYEKL. V was pared by 1 base and J by 6 bases, with 18 bases of the junction left unmatched. CDR3 length: 21 amino acids. The CDR3 spells CASSQVFAENPTSGRANEQFF. CDR3 bases: TGCGCCAGCAGCCAAGTATTTGCGGAAAACCCAACTAGCGGGAGGGCCAATGAGCAGTTCTTC.

The chain is built from TRBV10-3 and TRBJ1-6, with a weak D call TRBD1 (6 bases). Germline loops: CDR1 ENHRY, CDR2 SYGVKD. V lost 8 bases, J lost 8 bases, and 13 bases lay in between. This CDR3 region has 13 residues. The DNA of the CDR3 is TGTGCCATCCGCGGACAGACCGATTCACCCCTCCACTTT. Its protein product is CAIRGQTDSPLHF.

This chain uses TRBV6-6 with TRBJ1-5, with TRBD1 matching over 7 bases. The germline gives CDR1 MNHNY, CDR2 SVGAGI (reference sequence). With V trimmed by 6 bases and J by 8 bases, 10 bases remained unmatched. The CDR3 covers 14 residues. CDR3 protein: CASRTDRDWEPQHF. CDR3 in DNA: TGTGCCAGCAGAACAGACAGGGATTGGGAGCCCCAGCATTTT.

This chain connects TRBV27 to TRBJ2-1, with 15 bases matching TRBD2. Trimming cost V 1 base and J 7 bases; bases outside gene matches: 11. This CDR3 contains 19 residues. Germline V gives CDR1 MNHEY, CDR2 SMNVEV (reference sequence). The CDR3 here is CASSLWRTSGGGVHNEQFF. The CDR3 DNA reads TGTGCCAGCAGTTTATGGAGGACTAGCGGGGGGGGCGTACATAATGAGCAGTTCTTC.

Remarks on this clone: This CDR3 is also generated by other DNA sequences in the sample. V gene TRBV6-5 combines with J gene TRBJ2-1, with 10 bases fitting TRBD2. CDR3 length equals 15 residues. Germline values: CDR1 MNHEY, CDR2 SVGAGI. V dropped 0 bases and J dropped 7; count of bases not matched to a gene: 3. CDR3 coding DNA: TGTGCCAGCAGTTACTCGCTAGCGGGGGAAAATGAGCAGTTCTTC. Translated, it gives CASSYSLAGENEQFF.

This chain uses TRBV27 with TRBJ2-7; possibly TRBD2 for D (7 bases). The CDR3 contains 16 residues. In germline, CDR1 is MNHEY, CDR2 SMNVEV (reference sequence). Trimming removed 0 bases at V and 1 base at J, with 13 bases between. Here the CDR3 DNA reads TGTGCCAGCAGTTTATCGGAGGGGGGGGGATCCTACGAGCAGTACTTC. Protein: CASSLSEGGGSYEQYF.

The V gene is TRBV6-5, the J gene TRBJ1-2, with D tentatively TRBD1 (6 bases). The V gene's germline CDR1 is MNHEY and CDR2 SVGAGI. Deletions cut 2 bases from V and 6 bases from J, with 13 bases between. The CDR3 extends over 14 amino acids. The CDR3 region has the DNA TGTGCCAGCAGTTACGGACAGAAAATTAATGGCTACACCTTC. Protein product: CASSYGQKINGYTF.

The gene calls are TRBV10-2 and TRBJ2-1; 9 nucleotides agree with TRBD2. Germline assignment: CDR1 WSHSY and CDR2 SAAADI. V shed 3 bases, J shed 8 bases, and the junction held 8 bases outside the gene matches. This CDR3 is built from 15 residues. CDR3 amino acids: CASSDGGRARDEQFF. As DNA, the CDR3 is TGCGCCAGCAGTGATGGCGGGAGGGCCCGAGATGAGCAGTTCTTC.

This rearrangement joins TRBV6-4 to TRBJ2-5; D is unclear. The J call may be incorrect, as the DNA end agrees better with TRBJ2-7. The CDR3 runs to 14 residues. Germline V gene lookup returns CDR1 MRHNA and CDR2 SNTAGT. CDR3 DNA sequence: TGTGCCAGCAGTGACTCGGGCAGTTCAAACGAGCAGTACTTC. Its protein product is CASSDSGSSNEQYF.

This sequence joins TRBV19 and TRBJ1-1, with TRBD1 identical over 7 bases. The CDR3 contains 11 residues. Germline V CDR1 and CDR2: LNHDA, SQIVND (reference sequence). The V segment lost 10 bases and the J segment 3 bases; nucleotides outside the gene matches: 2. The CDR3 sequence: CATQGYTEAFF. DNA of the CDR3: TGTGCCACACAGGGGTACACTGAAGCTTTCTTT.

V and J are TRBV28 and TRBJ1-6; D remains ambiguous. The V end lost 6 bases, the J end lost 7 bases, and 19 bases lay between the germline ends. Germline CDR1 MDHEN, CDR2 SYDVKM. The length of the CDR3 is 16 residues. The CDR3 DNA follows: TGTGCCAGCAGACCCGACCTGGCGGGAAGAAATTCACCCCTCCACTTT. Translating it yields CASRPDLAGRNSPLHF.

The rearrangement uses TRBV5-5 and TRBJ2-7; D gene unclear. Germline V CDR1 and CDR2: SGHKS, YYEKEE (reference sequence). The germline V and J ends were trimmed by 2 bases and 5 bases, with 8 bases remaining between them. The CDR3 runs to 12 residues. The chain's CDR3 is CASSFSPDEQYF. The CDR3 DNA sequence: TGTGCCAGCAGCTTTAGCCCGGACGAGCAGTACTTC.

The chain combines TRBV15 with TRBJ1-1, with D tentatively TRBD1 (5 bases). Per the germline V gene, CDR1 is LNHNV and CDR2 is YYDKDF (reference sequence). Deletions cut 1 base from V and 0 bases from J, with 9 bases between. The CDR3 is 15 residues long. CDR3 sequence: CATSRVGGLNTEAFF. DNA of the CDR3: TGTGCCACCAGCAGAGTGGGGGGTCTGAACACTGAAGCTTTCTTT.

The CDR3 region is CASSLAPAGGHEQYF. As DNA, the CDR3 is TGTGCCAGCAGCTTGGCTCCGGCGGGGGGCCACGAGCAGTACTTC. This chain uses TRBV5-6 with TRBJ2-7; 8 bases agree with TRBD2. CDR3 length: 15 amino acids. Germline assignment: CDR1 SGHDT and CDR2 YYEEEE. V was clipped by 0 bases and J by 5 bases; unmatched bases: 7.

The V and J genes are TRBV10-2 and TRBJ1-5, with a possible D match to TRBD1 (6 bases). This CDR3 comprises 12 residues. Germline V gene sequence: CDR1 WSHSY, CDR2 SAAADI. Deletions cut 4 bases from V and 11 bases from J, with 12 bases between. This CDR3 reads CASSGGGGTQHF. CDR3 DNA: TGCGCCAGCAGTGGGGGTGGGGGCACCCAGCATTTT.

The chain links TRBV9 to TRBJ2-2; 12 bases map to TRBD2. The CDR3 runs 17 residues. Germline V gene data show CDR1 as SGDLS and CDR2 as YYNGEE. J lost 6 bases, V lost 4 bases, and 10 bases had no gene match. The CDR3 loop reads CASSSLAGGPIAGELFF. The CDR3 DNA reads as TGTGCCAGCAGCTCACTAGCGGGAGGTCCGATAGCCGGGGAGCTGTTTTTT.